The present T cell receptor beta chain was sequenced within a study of CXCR3-negative and CXCR3-positive naive CD8 T cells. UMI-labeled 5' RACE yielded the TRB cDNA libraries. TCRdb re-analyzed the 5' RACE reads; it lists each CDR3 protein once, without DNA. This repertoire includes 6,700 or so distinct CDR3 sequences. Researchers sorted some 300,000 cells of each CD8+ T cell subset in triplicate. CDR1 and CDR2 from the germline V gene are SEHNR and FQNEAQ (reference sequence). The CDR3 is made up of 14 amino acids. The specimen sequenced was naive CXCR3- CD8+ T cells from blood. Subset given: CD45RO-CCR7+CD27+CD95- naive CD8+ T cells lacking CXCR3 (TNR3-). This sequence was found in a human donor in good health. Some clones in this sample may be carry-over from other donors' samples. V usage is TRBV7-9 and J usage is TRBJ2-4. This CDR3 reads CASSETSSKNIQYF.